A selection of T cell receptor beta chains follows, all from one sample in a study of shared clonotypes between healthy human individuals. The repertoire was sequenced with immunoSEQ multiplex PCR; TCRdb's copy has only in-frame clones and lacks some. Among some 480,000 clones, 70% to 80% were seen once, and the ten largest hold 10% to 15%. The sequencing sample was made of PBMCs. These receptors came from a woman in her 40s in good health. Some clones in this sample may be carry-over from other donors' samples. Both conserved end residues are trimmed from each CDR3. Clone size is stated in some rows and not others, as once, few, many or a class when expanded.

>NA|TRBV20-1|TRBJ2-7
SAPVSYEQY
>NA|TRBV30|TRBJ2-7
AWSVRGKSSYEQY
>NA|TRBV5-4|TRBJ2-7
ASSSAGQGFYEQY
>NA|TRBV4-2|TRBJ1-1
ASSPQDRANTEAF
>NA|TRBV7-2|TRBJ2-2
ASSLMSGGHGTGELF
>NA|TRBV4-3|TRBJ2-1
ASSQETGDGEQF
>NA|TRBV5-1|TRBJ2-3
ASRLAGLTDTQY
>NA|TRBV28|TRBJ2-3
ASRTGTATDTQY
>once|TRBV15|TRBJ2-5
ATKLDSQETQY
>NA|TRBV4-1|TRBJ2-2
ASSQQVLGLGGELF
>NA|TRBV29-1|TRBJ1-2
SVVGAGSGYT
>NA|TRBV6-5|TRBJ1-5
ASRDVDSNQPQH
>NA|TRBV30|TRBJ2-1
AWIIPGVTIDEQF
>NA|TRBV19|TRBJ2-7
ASRETGKVYEQY
>NA|TRBV5-1|TRBJ1-6
ASSQDGNNSPLH
>NA|TRBV5-1|TRBJ2-5
ASSDTETQY
>few|TRBV19|TRBJ1-1
ASSTRVMNTEAF
>NA|TRBV18|TRBJ1-1
ASSPGQTDTEAF
>NA|TRBV7-2|TRBJ1-1
ASSLTATDTEAF
>NA|TRBV4-1|TRBJ2-1
ASSQEGQGLEQF
>NA|TRBV30|TRBJ2-1
AWDPSSYNEQF
>NA|TRBV5-6|TRBJ2-1
ASSPNRGGRNEQF
>NA|TRBV28|TRBJ1-5
ASSLIAGGSNQPQH
>once|TRBV19|TRBJ1-1
ASSIVLAGIEAF
>NA|TRBV13|TRBJ1-2
ASSPAGTVRSGYT
>NA|TRBV18|TRBJ2-5
ASSPPDRGRRETQY
>NA|TRBV14|TRBJ2-1
ASSRRASGYNEQF
>NA|TRBV9|TRBJ2-3
ASSPRQAGITDTQY
>NA|TRBV25-1|TRBJ2-7
ASSAPMRSEQY
>NA|TRBV11-2|TRBJ2-2
ASSFTGGLFSGELF
>once|TRBV9|TRBJ2-1
ASSVVPSINEQF
>once|TRBV9|TRBJ2-3
ASSAKVGMGTDTQY
>many|TRBV30|TRBJ1-4
AWGPQTGLREKLF
>once|TRBV19|TRBJ2-5
ASSRGGNQETQY
>NA|TRBV27|TRBJ2-1
ASSFPGTGRNEQF
>NA|TRBV18|TRBJ2-3
ASSPGRAASTDTQY
>NA|TRBV18|TRBJ2-3
ASSRTDTQY
>NA|TRBV6-1|TRBJ1-2
ASSESIGIPNYGYT
>NA|TRBV11-2|TRBJ1-1
ASSSLRGHTEAF
>few|TRBV27|TRBJ2-1
ASSPLQTNEQF
>NA|TRBV6-5|TRBJ2-7
AIKPGHRSYEQY
>NA|TRBV7-8|TRBJ2-7
ASRRGFLEGQY
>NA|TRBV28|TRBJ1-1
ASSPTGRVGNTEAF